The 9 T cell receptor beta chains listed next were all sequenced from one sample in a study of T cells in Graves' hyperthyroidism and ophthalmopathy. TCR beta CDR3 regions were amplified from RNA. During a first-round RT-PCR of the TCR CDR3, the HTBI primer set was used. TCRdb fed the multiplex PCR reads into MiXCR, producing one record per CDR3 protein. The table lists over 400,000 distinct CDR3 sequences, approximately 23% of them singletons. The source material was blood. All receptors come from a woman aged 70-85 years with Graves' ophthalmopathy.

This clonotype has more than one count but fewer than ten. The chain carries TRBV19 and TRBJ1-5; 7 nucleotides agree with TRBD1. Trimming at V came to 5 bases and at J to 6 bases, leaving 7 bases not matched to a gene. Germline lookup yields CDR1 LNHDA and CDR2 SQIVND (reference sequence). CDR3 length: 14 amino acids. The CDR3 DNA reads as TGTGCCAGTAGTGGCAACAGGGGTTCTCAGCCCCAGCATTTT. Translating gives CASSGNRGSQPQHF.

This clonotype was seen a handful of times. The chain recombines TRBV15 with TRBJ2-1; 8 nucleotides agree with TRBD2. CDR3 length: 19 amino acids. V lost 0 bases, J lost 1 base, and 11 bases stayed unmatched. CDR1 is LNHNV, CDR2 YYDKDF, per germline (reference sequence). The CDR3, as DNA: TGTGCCACCAGCAGAGATTTGGGACTAGAGTTTGTTTCCTACAATGAGCAGTTCTTC. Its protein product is CATSRDLGLEFVSYNEQFF. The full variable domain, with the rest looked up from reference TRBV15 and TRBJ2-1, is DAMVIQNPRYQVTQFGKPVTLSCSQTLNHNVMYWYQQKSSQAPKLLFHYYDKDFNNEADTPDNFQSRRPNTSFCFLDIRSPGLGDTAMYLCATSRDLGLEFVSYNEQFFGPGTRLTVL.

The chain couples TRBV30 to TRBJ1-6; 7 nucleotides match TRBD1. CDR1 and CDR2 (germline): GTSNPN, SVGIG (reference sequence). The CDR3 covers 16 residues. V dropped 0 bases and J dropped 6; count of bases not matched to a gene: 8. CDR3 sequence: CAWSVLQGSLNSPLHF. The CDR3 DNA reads TGTGCCTGGAGTGTACTACAGGGGAGCCTTAATTCACCCCTCCACTTT.

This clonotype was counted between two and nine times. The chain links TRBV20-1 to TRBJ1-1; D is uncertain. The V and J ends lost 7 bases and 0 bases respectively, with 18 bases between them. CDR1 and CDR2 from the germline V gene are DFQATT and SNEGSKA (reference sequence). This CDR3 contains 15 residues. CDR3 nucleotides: TGCAGTGAGGTACCCGGGCCCGCCATGAACACTGAAGCTTTCTTT. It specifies CSEVPGPAMNTEAFF.

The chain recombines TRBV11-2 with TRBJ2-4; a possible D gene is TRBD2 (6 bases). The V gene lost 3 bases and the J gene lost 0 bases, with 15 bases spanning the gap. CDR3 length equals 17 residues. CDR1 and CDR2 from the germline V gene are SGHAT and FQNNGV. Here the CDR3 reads CASSLEGRPLAKNIQYF. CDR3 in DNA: TGTGCCAGCAGCTTGGAGGGACGGCCACTAGCCAAAAACATTCAGTACTTC.

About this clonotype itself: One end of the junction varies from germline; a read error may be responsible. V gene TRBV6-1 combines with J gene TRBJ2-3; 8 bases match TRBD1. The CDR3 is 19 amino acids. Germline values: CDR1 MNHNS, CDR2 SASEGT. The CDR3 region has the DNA TGTGTCAGCAGAACGGGACAGGATTTCAAACTGTTAGGGATAGATACGCAGTATTTT. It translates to CVSRTGQDFKLLGIDTQYF.

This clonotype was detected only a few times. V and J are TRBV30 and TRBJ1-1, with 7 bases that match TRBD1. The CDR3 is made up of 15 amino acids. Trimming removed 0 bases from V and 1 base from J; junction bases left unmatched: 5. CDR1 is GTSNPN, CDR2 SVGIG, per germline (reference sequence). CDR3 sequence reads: CAWSVTGSENTEAFF. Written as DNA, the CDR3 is TGTGCCTGGAGTGTGACAGGGTCCGAGAACACTGAAGCTTTCTTT.

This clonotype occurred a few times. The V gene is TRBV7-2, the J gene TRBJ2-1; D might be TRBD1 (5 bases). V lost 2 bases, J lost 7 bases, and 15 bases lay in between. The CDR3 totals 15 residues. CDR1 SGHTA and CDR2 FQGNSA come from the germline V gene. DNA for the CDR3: TGTGCCAGCAGCTTATGGGGCAGCGTTTTAAATGAGCAGTTCTTC. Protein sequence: CASSLWGSVLNEQFF.

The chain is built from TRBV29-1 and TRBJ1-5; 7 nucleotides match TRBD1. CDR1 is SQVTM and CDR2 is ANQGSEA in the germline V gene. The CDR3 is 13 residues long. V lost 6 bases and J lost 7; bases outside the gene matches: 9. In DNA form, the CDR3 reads TGCAGCGTGAAGACAGGGCCGGGGCAGCCCCAGCATTTT. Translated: CSVKTGPGQPQHF.